The rows below give T cell receptor beta chains drawn from one sample of a study of T cell responses to AZD1222 COVID-19 vaccine. Profiled with immunoSEQ multiplex PCR; TCRdb holds only in-frame clones, not every one. The data contain around 140,000 clones, more than 80% of them singletons. The specimen comprised peripheral blood, sampled on day 0 of AZD1222 vaccination. These receptors all come from an adult in good health. Each CDR3 is given with its conserved first and last residue. The D gene is left open where the match is weak. Size values are once, few and many counts, or a class for expanded clones, and some rows have none.

V gene	CDR3 length	D gene	clone size	J gene	CDR3 DNA	CDR3 protein
TRBV7-8	17	.	.	TRBJ1-5	TGTGCCAGCAGCAGACGGGACGGTTTCAGTGGCAATCAGCCCCAGCATTTT	CASSRRDGFSGNQPQHF
TRBV2	12	.	.	TRBJ2-7	TGTGCCAGCGAAGGGTTGCGGTACGAGCAGTACTTC	CASEGLRYEQYF
TRBV13	14	.	once	TRBJ1-4	TGTGCCAGCAGCTGGTCAGGTGCTAGAGAAAAACTGTTTTTT	CASSWSGAREKLFF
TRBV6-5	15	TRBD1	.	TRBJ1-6	TGTGCCAGCAGTTACTCGCAGGGGGTCGATTCACCCCTCCACTTT	CASSYSQGVDSPLHF
TRBV9	16	.	.	TRBJ2-7	TGTGCCAGCAGCGTAGGAGCCGGGACCCCTCCATACGAGCAGTACTTC	CASSVGAGTPPYEQYF
TRBV18	15	.	.	TRBJ2-2	TGTGCCAGCTCGGCGGGACTCCCGAACACCGGGGAGCTGTTTTTT	CASSAGLPNTGELFF
TRBV6-5	15	TRBD1	.	TRBJ1-1	TGTGCCAGCAGTTACTCCCAGGGGGACTTCACTGAAGCTTTCTTT	CASSYSQGDFTEAFF
TRBV30	13	.	.	TRBJ2-7	TGTGCCTGGAGTTTCCGGTTCCCCTACGAGCAGTACTTC	CAWSFRFPYEQYF
TRBV10-3	16	TRBD1	.	TRBJ1-5	TGTGCCATCAGTGAGTGGGAGGACAGGGACAATCAGCCCCAGCATTTT	CAISEWEDRDNQPQHF
TRBV29-1	15	TRBD2	.	TRBJ2-7	TGCAGCGTTGAGATACGGACTAGCGGGCGGTACGAGCAGTACTTC	CSVEIRTSGRYEQYF
TRBV9	16	.	.	TRBJ2-3	TGTGCCAGCAGCGTTGGGGACACTTCGTTCACAGATACGCAGTATTTT	CASSVGDTSFTDTQYF
TRBV14	15	.	.	TRBJ1-2	TGTGCCAGCAGCCAGAGAAAATGGCCCCCAGAGGAGGACACCTTC	CASSQRKWPPEEDTF
TRBV20-1	11	.	.	TRBJ2-7	TGCAGTGGTGGGGATAGATACGAGCAGTACTTC	CSGGDRYEQYF
TRBV4-1	17	TRBD1	.	TRBJ1-5	TGCGCCAGCAGCCCTGTTCCCGGGACAGGGGATCGTCAGCCCCAGCATTTT	CASSPVPGTGDRQPQHF
TRBV2	15	.	.	TRBJ1-1	TGTGCCAGCAGTGAATCTACAGCATCGAACACTGAAGCTTTCTTT	CASSESTASNTEAFF
TRBV7-9	13	.	few	TRBJ2-2	.	CASSDMTFGELFF
TRBV5-6	13	.	.	TRBJ1-2	TGTGCCAGCAGCTTTACGGGACGGGCTGGCTACACCTTC	CASSFTGRAGYTF
TRBV10-3	11	.	.	TRBJ2-7	TGTGCCATCTCGACGGGGGACGAGCAGTACTTC	CAISTGDEQYF
TRBV7-9	14	.	.	TRBJ2-5	TGTGCCAGCAGCTTAAGTTCGGCTGACGGGACCCAGTACTTC	CASSLSSADGTQYF
TRBV19	14	.	once	TRBJ1-1	TGTGCCAGTAGTATAGGCAGAATGGACACTGAAGCTTTCTTT	CASSIGRMDTEAFF
TRBV18	14	TRBD1	.	TRBJ1-1	TGTGCCAGCTCACAGGGACAGGGTAGGACTGAAGCTTTCTTT	CASSQGQGRTEAFF
TRBV3-1/TRBV3-2	13	.	once	TRBJ1-5	TGTGCCAGCAGCCGCCGGGGGAATCAGCCCCAGCATTTT	CASSRRGNQPQHF
TRBV11-2	14	.	.	TRBJ1-2	TGTGCCAGCAGCCCTGACGCAGTTAACTATGGCTACACCTTC	CASSPDAVNYGYTF
TRBV6-5	15	.	.	TRBJ2-7	TGTGCCAGCAGAAACAACGGGGGTAGGAGGAACGAGCAGTACTTC	CASRNNGGRRNEQYF
TRBV27	12	.	.	TRBJ2-7	TGTGCCAGCAGTTTTGGCCCCGTTCGGCAGTACTTC	CASSFGPVRQYF
TRBV5-1	17	.	few	TRBJ1-2	TGCGCCAGCAGCCTGGAAGTCGGACAGCGAGTTGGTTATGGCTACACCTTC	CASSLEVGQRVGYGYTF
TRBV7-2	13	.	.	TRBJ1-2	TGTGCCAGCAGCTTAGCCAGCCCCTATGGCTACACCTTC	CASSLASPYGYTF
TRBV29-1	15	.	.	TRBJ1-2	TGCAGCGCCGAGTTTTCTTGGACCGGACGCTATGGCTACACCTTC	CSAEFSWTGRYGYTF
TRBV2	14	.	.	TRBJ1-6	TGTGCCAGCAGTGAAGCGCAGGGTCGTTCACCCCTCCACTTT	CASSEAQGRSPLHF
TRBV7-6	15	.	.	TRBJ2-2	TGTGCCAGCAGCTTACAGGGGAGAGGTACCGGGGAGCTGTTTTTT	CASSLQGRGTGELFF
TRBV30	17	TRBD1	.	TRBJ1-2	TGTGCCTGGTGGTCCCGGGACAGGGGTTTCTCTAACTATGGCTACACCTTC	CAWWSRDRGFSNYGYTF
TRBV5-4	17	TRBD2	.	TRBJ2-3	TGTGCCAGCAGCTTGGGACTAGCGGGGGGCAACACAGATACGCAGTATTTT	CASSLGLAGGNTDTQYF
TRBV5-4	15	.	.	TRBJ2-1	TGTGCCAGCAGGGCGCCGCGGGGCCGGTTGGATGAGCAGTTCTTC	CASRAPRGRLDEQFF